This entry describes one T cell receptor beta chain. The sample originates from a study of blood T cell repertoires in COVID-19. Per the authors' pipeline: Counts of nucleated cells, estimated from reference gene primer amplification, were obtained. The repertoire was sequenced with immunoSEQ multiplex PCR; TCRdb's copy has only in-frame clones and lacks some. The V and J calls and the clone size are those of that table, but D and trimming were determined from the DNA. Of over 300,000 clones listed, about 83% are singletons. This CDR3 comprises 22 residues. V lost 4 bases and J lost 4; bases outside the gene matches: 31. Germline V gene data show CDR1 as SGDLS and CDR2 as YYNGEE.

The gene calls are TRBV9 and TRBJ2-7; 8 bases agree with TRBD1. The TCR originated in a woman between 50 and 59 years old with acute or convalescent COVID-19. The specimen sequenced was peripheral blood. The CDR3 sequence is CASSKPGQVITRPSPHPYEQYF. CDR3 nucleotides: TGTGCCAGCAGCAAACCGGGACAGGTGATCACACGGCCTTCCCCACATCCTTACGAGCAGTACTTC.